The 25 T cell receptor beta chains listed next were all sequenced from one sample in a study of T cell repertoires in cytomegalovirus infection. TCRdb passed the reads through MiXCR, listing each CDR3 protein once. The sample includes about 440,000 distinct CDR3 sequences, around 32% of them seen just once. The sequencing sample was made of PBMCs. The receptor set was obtained from a human donor in good health (CMV status not recorded). Some clones in this sample may be carry-over from other donors' samples.

V and J are TRBV10-3 and TRBJ1-5; D gene ambiguous. Between the trimmed V and J ends, which lost 9 bases and 5 bases, there was a span of 14 bases. Germline lookup yields CDR1 ENHRY and CDR2 SYGVKD. The CDR3 totals 13 residues. For the CDR3, the DNA is TGTGCCATAACAAAGGACTACGATCAGCCCCAGCATTTT. Protein: CAITKDYDQPQHF.

In its sample, this clonotype was seen many times. The chain couples TRBV19 to TRBJ1-5, with a tentative D call TRBD1 (6 bases). This CDR3 has 15 amino acids. Trimming left V 7 bases short and J 0 bases short, with 13 bases between. Germline CDR1 LNHDA, CDR2 SQIVND (reference sequence). In nucleotides, the CDR3 is TGTGCCAGTACTCCTGACAGGTATAGCAATCAGCCCCAGCATTTT. This encodes CASTPDRYSNQPQHF.

As for this clonotype: The CDR3 does not close with the conserved phenylalanine or tryptophan, likely indicating a read error. The V and J genes are TRBV19 and TRBJ1-5; TRBD1 is a possible D gene (6 bases). CDR3 length: 16 residues. V lost 0 bases and J 8 bases, leaving 17 bases between the germline ends. Germline V gene data show CDR1 as LNHDA and CDR2 as SQIVND (reference sequence). Here the CDR3 reads CASSIEEGGRIEPQHL. CDR3 bases: TGTGCCAGTAGTATAGAGGAGGGGGGGCGAATCGAGCCCCAGCATTTG.

The CDR3 spells CASGSGQYTDTQYF. CDR3 DNA: TGTGCTAGTGGTTCGGGACAATACACAGATACGCAGTATTTT. V gene TRBV12-5 combines with J gene TRBJ2-3; D may be TRBD1 (6 bases). The CDR3 consists of 14 residues. V was shortened by 4 bases and J by 2 bases, with 10 bases between the two germline ends. From germline, CDR1 is LGHNT and CDR2 FRNRAP. Looking up the rest from reference TRBV12-5 and TRBJ2-3 gives the full variable domain: DARVTQTPRHKVTEMGQEVTMRCQPILGHNTVFWYRQTMMQGLELLAYFRNRAPLDDSGMPKDRFSAEMPDATLATLKIQPSEPRDSAVYFCASGSGQYTDTQYFGPGTRLTVL.

The V and J genes are TRBV6-6 and TRBJ2-7; tentative D call: TRBD1 (6 bases). There are 14 residues in the CDR3. The germline V and J ends were trimmed by 6 bases and 3 bases, with 15 bases remaining between them. The V gene's germline CDR1 is MNHNY and CDR2 SVGAGI (reference sequence). CDR3 DNA: TGTGCCAGCAGCCCAGCCGGGACAAACTACGAGCAGTACTTC. Translation: CASSPAGTNYEQYF.

This clonotype was recorded a few times. The chain has TRBV7-2 and TRBJ2-1; 8 bases line up with TRBD2. Per germline, CDR1 SGHTA and CDR2 FQGNSA. After removal of 5 bases from V and 2 bases from J, the junction contained 5 bases not matched to a gene. This CDR3 is 15 amino acids long. Here the CDR3 reads CASSIRGGTYNEQFF. The CDR3 coding sequence is TGTGCCAGCAGCATACGCGGGGGGACCTACAATGAGCAGTTCTTC.

This clonotype has ten or more counts. This chain uses TRBV7-6 with TRBJ2-3, with 13 nucleotides matching TRBD2. This CDR3 is built from 16 residues. With V trimmed by 6 bases and J by 6 bases, 9 bases remained unmatched. The V gene's germline CDR1 is SGHVS and CDR2 FNYEAQ. The CDR3 bases are TGTGCCAGCAGTTACACTAGCGGGGGGGCCCGTGATACGCAGTATTTT. This encodes CASSYTSGGARDTQYF. Combining the CDR3 with reference TRBV7-6 and TRBJ2-3 gives the whole variable domain GAGVSQSPRYKVTKRGQDVALRCDPISGHVSLYWYRQALGQGPEFLTYFNYEAQQDKSGLPNDRFSAERPEGSISTLTIQRTEQRDSAMYRCASSYTSGGARDTQYFGPGTRLTVL.

V is TRBV6-2 or TRBV6-3 and J is TRBJ2-5; D is undetermined. The CDR3 runs to 14 residues. V was pared by 0 bases and J by 5 bases, with 10 bases between. Germline V lookup: CDR1 MNHEY, CDR2 SVGEGT. In DNA, the CDR3 is TGTGCCAGCAGTTACTCGACTGGTGTGGAGACCCAGTACTTC. It translates to CASSYSTGVETQYF.

The sample holds a few counts of this clonotype. The J gene is TRBJ2-7, the V gene TRBV25-1; D gene unclear. Per the germline V gene, CDR1 is MGHDK and CDR2 is SYGVNS. This CDR3 region has 12 residues. The V end was cut by 4 bases, the J end by 6 bases, with 10 bases between. Here the CDR3 reads CASSVTRREQYF. CDR3 nucleotides: TGTGCCAGCAGTGTGACAAGGCGCGAGCAGTACTTC.

This clonotype appeared a few times. CDR3 residues: CASRLRTGESNQPQHF. As DNA, the CDR3 is TGTGCCAGCAGATTGAGGACAGGCGAAAGCAATCAGCCCCAGCATTTT. This chain links TRBV27 with TRBJ1-5; TRBD1 agrees at 7 bases. There are 16 residues in the CDR3. V shed 6 bases, J shed 1 base, and the junction held 9 bases outside the gene matches. Germline CDR1 MNHEY, CDR2 SMNVEV (reference sequence).

This clonotype was recorded a few times. The V gene is TRBV2, the J gene TRBJ2-2; 8 bases align to TRBD1. The junction had 6 bases not matched to a gene; V was cut back by 6 bases and J by 3 bases. The germline CDR1 and CDR2 sequences are SNHLY and FYNNEI. The CDR3 length is 15 residues. CDR3 sequence reads: CASRLDRVDTGELFF. For the CDR3, the DNA is TGTGCCAGCAGGCTGGACAGGGTAGACACCGGGGAGCTGTTTTTT.

The chain joins TRBV7-9 to TRBJ2-7; TRBD1 aligns across 7 bases. CDR3 length: 14 amino acids. The germline V gene encodes CDR1 SEHNR and CDR2 FQNEAQ (reference sequence). V was pared by 6 bases and J by 6 bases, with 11 bases of the junction left unmatched. The CDR3 reads CASSLDRESLEQYF. The DNA of the CDR3 is TGTGCCAGCAGTCTCGACAGGGAGTCCCTCGAGCAGTACTTC. Variable domain in full (rest from reference TRBV7-9 and TRBJ2-7): DTGVSQNPRHKITKRGQNVTFRCDPISEHNRLYWYRQTLGQGPEFLTYFQNEAQLEKSRLLSDRFSAERPKGSFSTLEIQRTEQGDSAMYLCASSLDRESLEQYFGPGTRLTVT.

V usage is TRBV15 and J usage is TRBJ2-1; 7 nucleotides align to TRBD2. CDR3 length: 17 residues. Germline V gene sequence: CDR1 LNHNV, CDR2 YYDKDF (reference sequence). Losses at the gene ends were 0 bases for V and 5 bases for J; bases not matched to a gene: 10. CDR3 residues: CATSRDGFSSGDNEQFF. The CDR3 nucleotides read TGTGCCACCAGCAGAGATGGATTTTCTAGCGGCGACAATGAGCAGTTCTTC. Full variable domain (outside the CDR3, taken from reference TRBV15 and TRBJ2-1): DAMVIQNPRYQVTQFGKPVTLSCSQTLNHNVMYWYQQKSSQAPKLLFHYYDKDFNNEADTPDNFQSRRPNTSFCFLDIRSPGLGDTAMYLCATSRDGFSSGDNEQFFGPGTRLTVL.

The CDR3 protein is CASSMTGYNEQFF. For the CDR3, the DNA is TGTGCCAGTAGTATGACAGGGTACAATGAGCAGTTCTTC. The V gene is TRBV19, the J gene TRBJ2-1; the match to TRBD1 covers 7 bases. CDR3 length: 13 residues. CDR1 and CDR2 from the germline V gene are LNHDA and SQIVND (reference sequence). V shed 3 bases and J 4 bases; nucleotides not matched to a gene: 0.

This clonotype was observed a few times. V gene TRBV4-1 combines with J gene TRBJ1-3, with TRBD1 as a possible D gene (5 bases). Trimming took off 4 bases at V and 4 bases at J, with 14 bases between the two ends. The CDR3 has 15 residues. Germline lookup yields CDR1 MGHRA and CDR2 YSYEKL. The CDR3 sequence is CASSLIQGEGNTIYF. The CDR3 DNA reads TGCGCCAGCAGCCTAATCCAGGGTGAAGGAAACACCATATATTTT.

V is TRBV27 and J is TRBJ2-3; D might be TRBD1 (6 bases). Germline values: CDR1 MNHEY, CDR2 SMNVEV (reference sequence). The V and J ends lost 4 bases and 5 bases respectively, with 10 bases between them. The CDR3 spans 13 residues. CDR3 DNA sequence: TGTGCCAGCAGTTCTGGGGGCAGAGATACGCAGTATTTT. Residues: CASSSGGRDTQYF.

The genes are TRBV13 and TRBJ2-5, with TRBD1 matching 9 bases. CDR3 size: 15 residues. J lost 5 bases, V lost 4 bases, and 8 bases had no gene match. Germline V CDR1 and CDR2: PRHDT, FYEKMQ (reference sequence). CDR3 sequence reads: CASSYRDRVPETQYF. Written as DNA, the CDR3 is TGTGCCAGCAGCTACCGGGACAGGGTTCCGGAGACCCAGTACTTC.

This clonotype was counted between two and nine times. J is TRBJ2-3 and V is TRBV4-1, with TRBD2 matching 10 bases. The germline CDR1 and CDR2 sequences are MGHRA and YSYEKL. Trimming at V came to 4 bases and at J to 3 bases, leaving 13 bases not matched to a gene. The CDR3 totals 18 residues. CDR3 in DNA: TGCGCCAGCAGCCGGGGTGGGATAGCGGGGGGCGGGACAGATACGCAGTATTTT. It specifies CASSRGGIAGGGTDTQYF.

This sequence joins TRBV7-9 and TRBJ2-1; 7 positions match TRBD1. This CDR3 contains 15 residues. CDR1 is SEHNR and CDR2 is FQNEAQ in the germline V gene (reference sequence). V gave up 4 bases and J gave up 2 bases; unmatched junction bases: 5. The CDR3 loop is CASSYDREAYNEQFF. CDR3 nucleotides: TGTGCCAGCAGCTACGACAGGGAAGCCTACAATGAGCAGTTCTTC.

V gene TRBV7-6 combines with J gene TRBJ1-4, with D possibly TRBD1 on 6 matching bases. The CDR3 is 14 amino acids. Trimming took 4 bases from V and 10 from J, leaving 16 bases between them. CDR1 SGHVS and CDR2 FNYEAQ come from the germline V gene. The CDR3 DNA follows: TGTGCCAGCAGCTCTCCACAGGGCTGGGGAAAACTGTTTTTT. Translating it yields CASSSPQGWGKLFF.

This clonotype was found a few times. V and J are TRBV6-1 and TRBJ1-1; D ambiguous. The CDR3 runs 13 residues. Germline values: CDR1 MNHNS, CDR2 SASEGT. The V gene lost 4 bases and the J gene lost 1 base, with 7 bases spanning the gap. The CDR3 DNA reads as TGTGCCAGCAGTGCCATAAAGAACACTGAAGCTTTCTTT. Its protein product is CASSAIKNTEAFF.

This clonotype was recorded a few times. This chain uses TRBV4-1 with TRBJ1-1, with D hard to call. The V end lost 0 bases, the J end lost 0 bases, and 11 bases lay between the germline ends. Germline CDR1 MGHRA, CDR2 YSYEKL. This CDR3 has 16 residues. CDR3 sequence reads: CASSQELGLMNTEAFF. The CDR3 bases are TGCGCCAGCAGCCAAGAGCTGGGTCTGATGAACACTGAAGCTTTCTTT.

This clonotype was counted once. The CDR3, as DNA: TGTGCCAGCAGCTTAGGAAGGGTGGGACTAGGGGACACTGAAGCTTTCTTT. It codes for CASSLGRVGLGDTEAFF. The chain employs TRBV7-6 and TRBJ1-1; perhaps TRBD1 as D (5 bases). Germline assignment: CDR1 SGHVS and CDR2 FNYEAQ. The CDR3 consists of 17 residues. The V end lost 1 base, the J end lost 3 bases, and 18 bases lay between the germline ends.

The chain uses TRBV7-2 and TRBJ2-5, with 7 positions matching TRBD2. J lost 2 bases, V lost 0 bases, and 3 bases had no gene match. CDR1 is SGHTA and CDR2 is FQGNSA in the germline V gene. The CDR3 is 15 residues long. CDR3 coding DNA: TGTGCCAGCAGCTTAGCGAGGGGACTACAAGAGACCCAGTACTTC. Protein product: CASSLARGLQETQYF. The entire variable domain, with the rest obtained from reference TRBV7-2 and TRBJ2-5, is as follows: GAGVSQSPSNKVTEKGKDVELRCDPISGHTALYWYRQSLGQGLEFLIYFQGNSAPDKSGLPSDRFSAERTGGSVSTLTIQRTQQEDSAVYLCASSLARGLQETQYFGPGTRLLVL.

There are a few counts of this clonotype. J is TRBJ1-5 and V is TRBV6-8, with TRBD1 matching 7 bases. The CDR3 consists of 14 residues. V lost 6 bases to trimming and J lost 3 bases; unmatched junction nucleotides: 5. From germline, CDR1 is MNHGY and CDR2 SAAAGT. The CDR3 nucleotides are TGTGCCAGCAGGACGGGACAGCCCAATCAGCCCCAGCATTTT. Amino acids: CASRTGQPNQPQHF.